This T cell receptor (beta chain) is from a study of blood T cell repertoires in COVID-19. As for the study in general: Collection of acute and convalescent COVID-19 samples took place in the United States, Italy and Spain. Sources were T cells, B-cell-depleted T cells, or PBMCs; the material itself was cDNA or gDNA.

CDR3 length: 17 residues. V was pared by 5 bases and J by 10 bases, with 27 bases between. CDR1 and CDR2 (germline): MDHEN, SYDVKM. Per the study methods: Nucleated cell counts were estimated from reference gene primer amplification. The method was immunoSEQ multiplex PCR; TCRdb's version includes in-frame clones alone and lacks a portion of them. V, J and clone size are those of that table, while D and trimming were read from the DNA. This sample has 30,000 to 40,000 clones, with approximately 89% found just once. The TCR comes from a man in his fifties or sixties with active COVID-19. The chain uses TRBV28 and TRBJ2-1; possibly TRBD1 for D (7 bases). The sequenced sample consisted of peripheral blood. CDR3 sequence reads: CASSTTSRRGHFGEQFF. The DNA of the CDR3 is TGTGCCAGCAGTACCACCTCAAGGAGGGGGCATTTCGGGGAGCAGTTCTTC.